The clone carrying this T cell receptor (beta chain) came up a few times. What it binds is not known. Naive CD8 cells, CD45RO-negative and positively selected for CCR7, excluded terminally differentiated effector memory CD45RA+ cells. The data were obtained in a study of shared clonotypes between healthy human individuals. Produced via immunoSEQ multiplex PCR; TCRdb's table is partial and in-frame only. This sample has about 750,000 clones; 80% to 95% occur once, and the top ten carry about 25%. Study observations and caveats: Clonotype sharing among donors was thought likely to change with sequencing depth.

Germline-derived CDR1 and CDR2 are MNHEY and SVGAGI. The CDR3 is 15 residues long. V was shortened by 7 bases and J by 2 bases, with 16 bases between the two germline ends. V is TRBV6-5 and J is TRBJ2-3, with TRBD2 as a possible D gene (6 bases). The sample consisted of naive CD8+ T cells sorted from blood. This clonotype was obtained from a man aged 30-40 years in good health. As DNA, the CDR3 is TGTGCCAGCACGTTAGTAGCGGAACACACAGATACGCAGTATTTT. It specifies CASTLVAEHTDTQYF.